Below, one T cell receptor (beta chain) is given with its context. This entry is derived from a study of blood T cell repertoires in COVID-19. Study at large: The United States, Italy and Spain were the sources of the acute and convalescent COVID-19 samples. From T cells, B-cell-depleted T cells, or PBMCs came the material, which was cDNA or gDNA.

Germline values: CDR1 MNHEY, CDR2 SMNVEV (reference sequence). CDR3 length equals 18 residues. V dropped 5 bases and J dropped 0; count of bases not matched to a gene: 8. The protocol was immunoSEQ multiplex PCR, while the TCRdb copy is restricted to in-frame clones and leaves out a portion. The repertoire holds 70,000 to 90,000 clones, with approximately 84% as singletons. The source of this sequence is a human donor in a cohort sampled during active COVID-19. The sample was peripheral blood. The genes are TRBV27 and TRBJ1-6, with 9 bases lining up with TRBD1. The CDR3 spells CASSAGQGQSSYNSPLHF. CDR3 sequence (DNA): TGTGCCAGCAGTGCCGGACAGGGGCAGAGCTCCTATAATTCACCCCTCCACTTT.